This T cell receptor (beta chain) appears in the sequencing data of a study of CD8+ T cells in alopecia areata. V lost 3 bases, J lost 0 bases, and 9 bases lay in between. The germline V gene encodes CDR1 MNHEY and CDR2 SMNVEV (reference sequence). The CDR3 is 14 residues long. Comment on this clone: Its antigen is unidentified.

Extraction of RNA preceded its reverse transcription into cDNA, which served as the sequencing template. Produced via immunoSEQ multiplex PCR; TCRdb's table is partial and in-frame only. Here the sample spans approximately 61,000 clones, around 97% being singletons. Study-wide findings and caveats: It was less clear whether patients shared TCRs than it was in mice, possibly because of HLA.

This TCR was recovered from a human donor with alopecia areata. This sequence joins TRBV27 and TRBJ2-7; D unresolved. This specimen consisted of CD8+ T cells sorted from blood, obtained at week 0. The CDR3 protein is CASSLSGNSYEQYF. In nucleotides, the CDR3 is TGTGCCAGCAGTTTGTCAGGAAACTCCTACGAGCAGTACTTC.